The present T cell receptor (beta chain) was sequenced within a study of blood T cell repertoires in COVID-19 (dated by TCRdb to about 2020). Concerning the study at large: Samples covering the acute and convalescent phases of COVID-19 were provided by collaborators in the United States, Italy and Spain. The material from the prospective study consisted of cDNA or gDNA derived from T cells, B-cell-depleted T cells, or PBMCs. Deeply sampled blood TCRbeta repertoires from subjects exposed to, actively infected with, or recovered from COVID-19 were included in the dataset. The repertoires were released in a freely available public database intended as a resource for research on the immune response to SARS-CoV-2. The samples were drawn from the first 160 participants of the ongoing ImmuneRACE study and from 1,254 subjects provided by 6 global collaborators. The sample metadata nearly always contained a de-identified subject ID, COVID-19 status, age in years and sex. HLA class I and class II types, where available, came from metadata supplied by the sample provider rather than from assay-based typing. Here is what the overall study found, with its caveats: Clinical and demographic metadata were provided uncurated, with the amount varying by source and participant.

One collaborating source in Seattle enrolled patients while the patients were actively infected and followed the patients over time throughout the course of disease. Each collaborating institution followed its own protocols to collect whole blood in K2EDTA tubes. For TCRbeta analysis, collaborators shipped samples in one of three forms: frozen whole blood, isolated PBMCs, or DNA extracted from either of those sample types. About this clone itself: Its specific antigen is unknown. No clone much larger than this one lies a single base away; base qualities are absent.

TCRbeta CDR3 regions were amplified from genomic DNA by means of the immunoSEQ Assay, a bias-controlled multiplex PCR. Turning to the authors' computational methods: The number of nucleated cells in each sample was estimated by amplification of reference gene primers within the assay. To quantify the absolute abundance of each unique TCRbeta CDR3 rearrangement, sequence reads were collapsed and filtered. For each sample, productive Simpson clonality was calculated as the square root of Simpson's diversity index over productive rearrangements. TCRdb took this table from immuneACCESS and kept in-frame rearrangements with V and J called. Such tables lack part of the clones; where checked against another copy, unresolved V genes explain under half of the gap, and the rest is unexplained. The V and J calls and clone size were taken over from that table, and D and trimming were inferred from the DNA. Across this sample there are approximately 170,000 clones, with roughly 80% seen only once. The ten most abundant clones make up about 14% of the sample.

V and J are truncated by 4 bases and 6 bases respectively, leaving an intervening sequence of 10 bases. The CDR3 sequence holds 12 residues, the cysteine and phenylalanine included. Only the CDR3 DNA is retained, 36 bases long and in frame from the first base. CDR1 is given as SGHRS and CDR2 as YFSETQ, both from the germline V gene. The rearranged segments are TRBV5-1 and TRBJ1-2; D gene: possibly TRBD1, on 5 matching bases. This TCR came from a woman in her 70s with COVID-19, enrolled during active disease. Material for sequencing was peripheral blood. The DNA sequence is TGCGCCAGCAGCCCCCAGGGTGATGGCTACACCTTC. It is translated as CASSPQGDGYTF.